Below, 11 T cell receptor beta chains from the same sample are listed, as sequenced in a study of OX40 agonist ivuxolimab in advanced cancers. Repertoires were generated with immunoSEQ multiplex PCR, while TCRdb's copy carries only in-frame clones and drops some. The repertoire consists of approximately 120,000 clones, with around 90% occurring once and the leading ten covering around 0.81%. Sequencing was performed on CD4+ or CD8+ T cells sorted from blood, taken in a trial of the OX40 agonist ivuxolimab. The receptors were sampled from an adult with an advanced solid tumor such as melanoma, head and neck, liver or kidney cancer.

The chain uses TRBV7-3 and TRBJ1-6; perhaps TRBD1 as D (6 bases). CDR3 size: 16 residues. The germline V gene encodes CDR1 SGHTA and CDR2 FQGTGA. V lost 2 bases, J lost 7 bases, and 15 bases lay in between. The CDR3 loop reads CASSLYPRGQNSPLHF. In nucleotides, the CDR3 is TGTGCCAGCAGCTTATATCCCAGGGGCCAAAATTCACCCCTCCACTTT.

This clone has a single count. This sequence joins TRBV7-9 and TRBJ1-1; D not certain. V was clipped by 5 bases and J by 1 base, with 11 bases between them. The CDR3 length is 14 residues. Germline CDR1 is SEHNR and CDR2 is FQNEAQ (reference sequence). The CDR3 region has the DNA TGTGCCAGCAGCCGCAGAGCTACGAACACTGAAGCTTTCTTT. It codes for CASSRRATNTEAFF.

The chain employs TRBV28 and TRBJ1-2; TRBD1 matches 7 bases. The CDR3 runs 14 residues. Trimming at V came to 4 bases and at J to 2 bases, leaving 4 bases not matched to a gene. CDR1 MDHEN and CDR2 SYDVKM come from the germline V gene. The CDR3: CASSYMGQNYGYTF. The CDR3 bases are TGTGCCAGCAGTTATATGGGACAGAACTATGGCTACACCTTC.

CDR3 residues: CASSWAGGQGVEQYF. Written as DNA, the CDR3 is TGTGCCAGCAGCTGGGCGGGAGGGCAGGGTGTCGAGCAGTACTTC. The rearrangement links TRBV9 to TRBJ2-7; 9 positions agree with TRBD2. The V segment lost 4 bases and the J segment 6 bases; nucleotides outside the gene matches: 11. CDR1 is SGDLS and CDR2 is YYNGEE in the germline V gene. The CDR3 is 15 amino acids.

The CDR3 DNA reads as TGTGCCAGCAGCCCGGGACAGGAGGAATGGAGCAATCAGCCCCAGCATTTT. Protein sequence: CASSPGQEEWSNQPQHF. V and J are TRBV7-9 and TRBJ1-5; the match to TRBD1 covers 8 bases. J gave up 1 base and V 5 bases, and 10 bases lay outside the gene matches. Per germline, CDR1 SEHNR and CDR2 FQNEAQ (reference sequence). This CDR3 has 17 amino acids.

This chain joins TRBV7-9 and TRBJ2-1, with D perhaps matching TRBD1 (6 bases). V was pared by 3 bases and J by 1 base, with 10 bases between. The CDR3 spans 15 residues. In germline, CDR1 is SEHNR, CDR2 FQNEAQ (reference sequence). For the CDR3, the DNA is TGTGCCAGCAGCTTCAGGGGTTTATCCTACAATGAGCAGTTCTTC. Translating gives CASSFRGLSYNEQFF.

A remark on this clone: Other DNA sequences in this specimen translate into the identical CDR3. The CDR3 loop reads CASSYGETQYF. In DNA form, the CDR3 reads TGTGCCAGCAGTTACGGGGAGACCCAGTACTTC. V and J are TRBV6-5 and TRBJ2-5; D gene uncertain. The CDR3 sequence is 11 residues long. Germline CDR1 and CDR2: MNHEY and SVGAGI. The V gene lost 2 bases and the J gene lost 5 bases, with 3 bases spanning the gap.

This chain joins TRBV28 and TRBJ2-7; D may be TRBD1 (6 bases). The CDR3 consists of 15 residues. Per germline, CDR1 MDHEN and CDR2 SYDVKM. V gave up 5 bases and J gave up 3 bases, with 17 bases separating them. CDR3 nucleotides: TGTGCCAGCAGTAAAAACTCGGGACACCTCTACGAGCAGTACTTC. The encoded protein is CASSKNSGHLYEQYF.

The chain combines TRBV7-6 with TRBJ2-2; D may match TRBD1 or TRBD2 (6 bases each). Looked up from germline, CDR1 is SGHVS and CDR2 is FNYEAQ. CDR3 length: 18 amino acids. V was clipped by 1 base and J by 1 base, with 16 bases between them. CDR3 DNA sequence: TGTGCCAGCAGCTTAGGGACTATCGGGACACTGAACACCGGGGAGCTGTTTTTT. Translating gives CASSLGTIGTLNTGELFF.

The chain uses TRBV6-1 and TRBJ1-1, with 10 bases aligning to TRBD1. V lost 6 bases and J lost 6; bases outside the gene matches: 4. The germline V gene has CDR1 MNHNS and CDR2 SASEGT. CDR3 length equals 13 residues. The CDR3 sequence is CASRPGQGSEAFF. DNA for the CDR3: TGTGCCAGCAGGCCGGGACAGGGGTCTGAAGCTTTCTTT.

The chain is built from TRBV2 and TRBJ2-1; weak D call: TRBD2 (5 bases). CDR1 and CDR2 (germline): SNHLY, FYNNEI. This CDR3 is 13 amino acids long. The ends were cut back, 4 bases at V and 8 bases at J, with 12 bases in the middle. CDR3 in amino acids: CASSAGGRYEQFF. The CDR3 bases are TGTGCCAGCAGTGCTGGAGGTAGATATGAGCAGTTCTTC.